Sequencing of this TCR beta chain was carried out in a study of cytomegalovirus exposure and HLA in healthy donors. Study information: Within an early data release were 85 million or so unique TCRs drawn from HLA-typed donors. General observations from the study: The number of N-insertions in an Asian-associated ancestry cluster was reportedly below the roughly 620-donor mean in a later analysis. High specificity and sensitivity for cytomegalovirus status were reported for the classifier. Sequence variants that were highly shared formed a cluster that was likely a sequencing artifact.

PCR used 60 Vbeta primers and 13 Jbeta primers. Libraries were prepared by immunoSEQ multiplex PCR; TCRdb keeps only in-frame clonotypes and omits some of them. This table has about 80,000 clones, approximately 60% appearing once. V lost 5 bases and J 2 bases, leaving 14 bases between the germline ends. Germline V gene sequence: CDR1 SGDLS, CDR2 YYNGEE. The CDR3 covers 14 residues. A word on this clone: As yet, its antigen is unknown.

The sequence derives from a male donor in good health and CMV-seropositive. Sequences were obtained from PBMCs. The chain carries TRBV9 and TRBJ2-7; perhaps TRBD2 as D (7 bases). CDR3 loop: CASSLGGGTYEQYF. The CDR3 DNA follows: TGTGCCAGCAGTTTGGGCGGGGGCACCTACGAGCAGTACTTC.